These T cell receptor beta chains were read from a single sample in a study of T cell changes during pregnancy in multiple sclerosis. Produced via immunoSEQ multiplex PCR; TCRdb's table is partial and in-frame only. The sample consists of tens of thousands of clones, 75% to 95% of them appearing once. The sequencing here drew on CD8+ T cells from peripheral blood mononuclear cells, taken before pregnancy. Receptors were obtained from a female donor with multiple sclerosis, enrolled in a pregnancy study. The CDR3 runs from the conserved cysteine through the conserved F or W. Each record gives: clone size, J gene, D gene, V gene, CDR3 protein, CDR3 DNA. D genes are given only for firm matches. Only some rows state a clone size, as once, few, many or a class for expanded clones.

size: .; J: TRBJ1-2; D: TRBD1; V: TRBV25-1; CDR3: CASSEFTGDGYTF; DNA: TGTGCCAGCAGTGAATTCACAGGGGATGGCTACACCTTC
size: .; J: TRBJ2-1; D: .; V: TRBV5-8; CDR3: CASSLVQGSMYNEQFF; DNA: TGTGCCAGCAGCTTGGTTCAGGGGAGTATGTACAATGAGCAGTTCTTC
size: .; J: TRBJ2-1; D: .; V: TRBV4-3; CDR3: CASSQDLVAASYNEQFF; DNA: TGCGCCAGCAGCCAAGATTTGGTAGCGGCATCATACAATGAGCAGTTCTTC
size: .; J: TRBJ2-7; D: TRBD2; V: TRBV27; CDR3: CASSPLIGTSGYEQYF; DNA: TGTGCCAGCAGTCCCTTAATAGGGACTAGCGGCTACGAGCAGTACTTC
size: .; J: TRBJ1-2; D: .; V: TRBV9; CDR3: CASREVGTFYGYTF; DNA: TGTGCCAGCAGAGAGGTCGGGACTTTCTATGGCTACACCTTC
size: .; J: TRBJ1-4; D: .; V: TRBV6-6; CDR3: CASSRNEKLFF; DNA: TGTGCCAGCTCGAGGAATGAAAAACTGTTTTTT
size: .; J: TRBJ1-6; D: .; V: TRBV6-5; CDR3: CASSPTSGSNSPLHF; DNA: TGTGCCAGCAGTCCTACTTCAGGGTCTAATTCACCCCTCCACTTT
size: .; J: TRBJ2-7; D: TRBD1; V: TRBV5-4; CDR3: CASSAGQGAYEQYF; DNA: TGTGCCAGCAGCGCGGGACAGGGGGCCTACGAGCAGTACTTC
size: .; J: TRBJ2-7; D: TRBD1; V: TRBV7-9; CDR3: CASSFDRDYEQYF; DNA: TGTGCCAGCAGCTTTGACAGGGATTACGAGCAGTACTTC
size: .; J: TRBJ1-1; D: TRBD1; V: TRBV18; CDR3: CASSPTDRVPGDTEAFF; DNA: TGTGCCAGCTCACCAACGGACAGGGTGCCAGGGGACACTGAAGCTTTCTTT
size: .; J: TRBJ2-1; D: TRBD2; V: TRBV7-2; CDR3: CASSLEELAGEGNEQFF; DNA: TGTGCCAGCAGCCTCGAGGAACTAGCGGGAGAGGGCAATGAGCAGTTCTTC
size: .; J: TRBJ1-2; D: .; V: TRBV19; CDR3: CASSTRGYGYTF; DNA: TGTGCCAGTAGTACACGGGGATATGGCTACACCTTC
size: .; J: TRBJ1-1; D: TRBD1; V: TRBV19; CDR3: CASSIVATGVWTEAFF; DNA: TGTGCCAGTAGTATAGTGGCGACAGGGGTATGGACTGAAGCTTTCTTT
size: once; J: TRBJ1-3; D: .; V: TRBV30; CDR3: CAWSAEAGGNTIYF; DNA: TGTGCCTGGAGTGCCGAAGCAGGTGGAAACACCATATATTTT
size: .; J: TRBJ1-1; D: .; V: TRBV4-2; CDR3: CASSQVWLESGTEAFF; DNA: TGTGCCAGCAGCCAAGTATGGTTAGAAAGCGGCACTGAAGCTTTCTTT
size: .; J: TRBJ1-1; D: TRBD1; V: TRBV9; CDR3: CASSVEGTGGIAEAFF; DNA: TGTGCCAGCAGCGTAGAGGGGACAGGGGGCATAGCTGAAGCTTTCTTT
size: .; J: TRBJ2-6; D: TRBD1; V: TRBV23-1; CDR3: CASRDAGTGAKLSGANVLTF; DNA: TGCGCCAGCAGGGACGCCGGGACAGGGGCAAAATTATCTGGGGCCAACGTCCTGACTTTC
size: .; J: TRBJ2-7; D: .; V: TRBV21-1; CDR3: CASSKKETTLTSGSGLRYEQYF; DNA: TGTGCCAGCAGCAAAAAGGAGACTACTTTGACTAGCGGGAGCGGTTTGAGGTACGAGCAGTACTTC
size: .; J: TRBJ2-1; D: TRBD2; V: TRBV5-4; CDR3: CASSLSGRVHEQFF; DNA: TGTGCCAGCAGCCTTAGCGGGAGGGTCCATGAGCAGTTCTTC
size: few; J: TRBJ2-7; D: TRBD2; V: TRBV7-9; CDR3: CASSLSTSTGRGVEQYF; DNA: TGTGCCAGCAGCTTATCTACATCCACGGGTCGGGGGGTCGAGCAGTACTTC
size: .; J: TRBJ2-1; D: TRBD2; V: TRBV15; CDR3: CATSRAAAGGPDEQFF; DNA: TGTGCCACCAGCAGAGCGGCAGCGGGAGGGCCTGATGAGCAGTTCTTC
size: .; J: TRBJ2-7; D: .; V: TRBV4-2; CDR3: CASSQEAMGGYEQYF; DNA: TGTGCCAGCAGCCAAGAGGCTATGGGAGGCTACGAGCAGTACTTC
size: .; J: TRBJ2-5; D: .; V: TRBV12-5; CDR3: CASGLGPLGLGETQYF; DNA: TGTGCTAGTGGTTTGGGCCCCCTCGGACTGGGTGAGACCCAGTACTTC
size: .; J: TRBJ2-1; D: TRBD2; V: TRBV9; CDR3: CASSVGGSGGAEEQFF; DNA: TGTGCCAGCAGCGTAGGGGGTAGCGGGGGGGCAGAGGAGCAGTTCTTC
size: few; J: TRBJ1-1; D: .; V: TRBV7-2; CDR3: CASSFRDIGRGNTEAFF; DNA: TGTGCCAGCAGCTTTCGGGACATCGGCAGGGGGAACACTGAAGCTTTCTTT
size: .; J: TRBJ2-5; D: TRBD1; V: TRBV4-1; CDR3: CASSQLDRGRETQYF; DNA: TGCGCCAGCAGCCAACTCGACAGGGGGCGAGAGACCCAGTACTTC
size: .; J: TRBJ2-1; D: TRBD2; V: TRBV7-6; CDR3: CASSLGTSGNEQFF; DNA: TGTGCCAGCAGCTTGGGGACTAGCGGCAATGAGCAGTTCTTC
size: .; J: TRBJ1-6; D: .; V: TRBV5-1; CDR3: CASSSDTQKVLYF; DNA: TGCGCCAGCAGCTCGGACACGCAGAAGGTTCTCTACTTT
size: .; J: TRBJ1-4; D: .; V: TRBV16; CDR3: CASSQGEQANEKLFF; DNA: TGTGCCAGCAGCCAAGGGGAACAGGCTAATGAAAAACTGTTTTTT
size: .; J: TRBJ2-3; D: TRBD1; V: TRBV29-1; CDR3: CSVGDSVSESDTDTQYF; DNA: TGCAGCGTTGGGGACAGTGTAAGTGAGTCCGACACAGATACGCAGTATTTT
size: .; J: TRBJ1-5; D: TRBD1; V: TRBV7-2; CDR3: CASRRQGANQPQHF; DNA: TGTGCCAGCAGGAGACAGGGGGCTAATCAGCCCCAGCATTTT
size: .; J: TRBJ1-1; D: TRBD1; V: TRBV9; CDR3: CASNVDRVNTEAFF; DNA: TGTGCCAGCAACGTGGACAGGGTCAACACTGAAGCTTTCTTT
size: .; J: TRBJ1-1; D: TRBD1; V: TRBV5-1; CDR3: CASSFLDRGEEAFF; DNA: TGCGCCAGCAGCTTCTTGGACAGGGGTGAAGAAGCTTTCTTT
size: .; J: TRBJ1-5; D: TRBD1; V: TRBV27; CDR3: CASSRQGSNQPQHF; DNA: TGTGCCAGCAGCCGACAGGGAAGCAATCAGCCCCAGCATTTT
size: .; J: TRBJ2-3; D: TRBD1; V: TRBV19; CDR3: CASSRVWTGPRGTQYF; DNA: TGTGCCAGTAGTAGGGTCTGGACAGGGCCCAGGGGTACGCAGTATTTT
size: .; J: TRBJ2-7; D: TRBD2; V: TRBV19; CDR3: CASSIGLAGSYEQYF; DNA: TGTGCCAGTAGTATAGGGCTAGCGGGGTCCTACGAGCAGTACTTC
size: .; J: TRBJ1-1; D: TRBD1; V: TRBV5-4; CDR3: CASSLRGTGLHEAFF; DNA: TGTGCCAGCAGCTTGCGAGGGACAGGGTTACATGAAGCTTTCTTT
size: .; J: TRBJ2-2; D: TRBD2; V: TRBV7-6; CDR3: CASSLEGAGGWTGELFF; DNA: TGTGCCAGCAGCTTAGAAGGAGCGGGAGGATGGACCGGGGAGCTGTTTTTT
size: .; J: TRBJ1-5; D: .; V: TRBV19; CDR3: CASTRGINQPQHF; DNA: TGTGCCAGTACCAGGGGCATCAATCAGCCCCAGCATTTT
size: once; J: TRBJ2-7; D: .; V: TRBV4-1; CDR3: CASSGEWTEGEQYF; DNA: TGCGCCAGCAGCGGGGAGTGGACAGAGGGAGAGCAGTACTTC
size: .; J: TRBJ2-1; D: TRBD2; V: TRBV7-8; CDR3: CANTLLIAGVDNEQFF; DNA: TGTGCCAACACTCTCCTTATAGCGGGGGTTGACAATGAGCAGTTCTTC
size: .; J: TRBJ2-2; D: .; V: TRBV10-2; CDR3: CATVEVVTGELFF; DNA: TGCGCCACGGTTGAAGTAGTCACCGGGGAGCTGTTTTTT
size: .; J: TRBJ2-2; D: TRBD1; V: TRBV12-5; CDR3: CASGFNIMDRVLYTGELFF; DNA: TGTGCTAGTGGTTTCAATATAATGGACAGGGTCCTCTACACCGGGGAGCTGTTTTTT
size: .; J: TRBJ1-2; D: TRBD1; V: TRBV15; CDR3: CATSFDRGLPKYGYTF; DNA: TGTGCCACCAGCTTTGACAGGGGGCTTCCAAAGTATGGCTACACCTTC
size: .; J: TRBJ1-2; D: .; V: TRBV19; CDR3: CASSFCRSDNYGYTF; DNA: TGTGCCAGTAGTTTCTGCAGGTCCGATAACTATGGCTACACCTTC
size: .; J: TRBJ2-1; D: .; V: TRBV7-7; CDR3: CASSFEQGNEQFF; DNA: TGTGCCAGCAGCTTTGAGCAGGGCAATGAGCAGTTCTTC
size: .; J: TRBJ2-1; D: TRBD2; V: TRBV6-6; CDR3: CASSKGLVNEQFF; DNA: TGTGCCAGCAGTAAGGGACTAGTCAATGAGCAGTTCTTC
size: .; J: TRBJ2-5; D: .; V: TRBV27; CDR3: CASKGVANQETQYF; DNA: TGTGCCAGCAAGGGGGTGGCGAACCAAGAGACCCAGTACTTC
size: .; J: TRBJ2-2; D: .; V: TRBV12-5; CDR3: CASGLIIRGTGELFF; DNA: TGTGCTAGTGGTTTGATTATTCGAGGGACCGGGGAGCTGTTTTTT
size: .; J: TRBJ1-2; D: TRBD1; V: TRBV6-4; CDR3: CASSDSSRGMDGYTF; DNA: TGTGCCAGCAGTGACTCGAGCAGGGGGATGGATGGCTACACCTTC
size: .; J: TRBJ2-5; D: TRBD2; V: TRBV2; CDR3: CASRERELAGGQETQYF; DNA: TGTGCCAGCAGGGAGAGGGAGCTAGCGGGGGGGCAAGAGACCCAGTACTTC
size: .; J: TRBJ1-1; D: .; V: TRBV4-3; CDR3: CASSHGTNINTEAFF; DNA: TGCGCCAGCAGCCACGGGACAAATATAAACACTGAAGCTTTCTTT
size: .; J: TRBJ2-1; D: .; V: TRBV7-8; CDR3: CASSLLSAASYNEQFF; DNA: TGTGCCAGCAGCTTATTATCTGCGGCGTCCTACAATGAGCAGTTCTTC
size: .; J: TRBJ1-3; D: .; V: TRBV5-6; CDR3: CASSLADSNTIYF; DNA: TGTGCCAGCAGCTTGGCGGACAGTAACACCATATATTTT
size: .; J: TRBJ1-1; D: TRBD1; V: TRBV6-4; CDR3: CASSPSLGQGNTEAFF; DNA: TGTGCCAGCAGTCCGTCCTTGGGACAGGGCAACACTGAAGCTTTCTTT